The rows below give T cell receptor beta chains drawn from one sample of a study of blood T cell repertoires in COVID-19. Produced via immunoSEQ multiplex PCR; TCRdb's table is partial and in-frame only. Among about 86,000 clones, approximately 80% were seen once, and the ten largest hold approximately 31%. What was sequenced was peripheral blood. These receptors were taken from a woman older than 75 with active or convalescent COVID-19. Both conserved end residues are part of each CDR3. A D gene is named only where the DNA matches it firmly. A row's size may be missing; if present it is once, few, many or a size class.

>-|TRBJ1-5|-|TRBV7-2
CASSLVRGGNQPQHF
>-|TRBJ2-1|-|TRBV7-8
CASSFPLGSSYNEQFF
>-|TRBJ1-3|-|TRBV4-3
CASSQDRAWGNTIYF
>-|TRBJ2-1|TRBD2|TRBV5-1
CASSKRTSGRNEQFF
>once|TRBJ2-1|TRBD2|TRBV5-1
CASSSGLAHYNEQFF
>-|TRBJ2-2|TRBD1|TRBV4-3
CASSQSPGTGNTGELFF
>-|TRBJ1-2|TRBD1|TRBV28
CASSSHPDRGLYGYTF
>-|TRBJ1-2|-|TRBV27
CASSSPRVGYTF
>-|TRBJ1-1|TRBD1|TRBV19
CASSIDPTGGKAFF
>once|TRBJ2-5|-|TRBV10-1
CASSDPGLRTQYF
>-|TRBJ2-5|-|TRBV19
CASSTGIGEETQYF
>-|TRBJ1-6|TRBD1|TRBV11-1
CASSTRTGGHSPLHF
>-|TRBJ1-2|TRBD1|TRBV11-2
CASSLMTGSYYYGYTF
>-|TRBJ2-7|-|TRBV18
CASSPRPRGTSYEQYF
>-|TRBJ1-1|TRBD1|TRBV29-1
CSVETGRRAFF
>few|TRBJ2-2|TRBD2|TRBV10-3
CAISTSGGSTGELFF
>-|TRBJ2-5|TRBD2|TRBV9
CASSVAGTRETQYF
>few|TRBJ1-4|-|TRBV6-5
CASRVTSTNEKLFF
>once|TRBJ2-1|-|TRBV3-1/TRBV3-2
CASSGLCPDNEQFF
>once|TRBJ2-3|TRBD2|TRBV6-4
CASRTTSGGADPQYF
>once|TRBJ1-5|TRBD1|TRBV28
CASNTMIPGQGVYNQPQHF
>once|TRBJ2-3|TRBD1|TRBV24-1
CATSDRDRGGDTQYF
>few|TRBJ2-7|TRBD1|TRBV18
CASSPDRAPYEQYF
>-|TRBJ1-2|-|TRBV14
CASKRSGNNYGYTF
>-|TRBJ1-4|TRBD1|TRBV19
CASSDRGRNEKLFF
>-|TRBJ2-3|-|TRBV10-3
CAISESGVDTQYF
>-|TRBJ2-4|-|TRBV6-5
CASSYSQLMGGIQYF
>-|TRBJ2-2|TRBD2|TRBV2
CASSESGGTTGELFF
>once|TRBJ2-7|TRBD2|TRBV2
CASSLTSGAPYEQYF
>-|TRBJ1-2|-|TRBV25-1
CASASPLRHYYGYTF
>-|TRBJ1-5|TRBD1|TRBV29-1
CSVGQGFGQPQHF
>-|TRBJ2-5|TRBD2|TRBV29-1
CSVVQAGGPGETQYF
>-|TRBJ2-1|-|TRBV6-2/TRBV6-3
CASSYDPQQGGNEQFF
>once|TRBJ1-3|TRBD1|TRBV10-3
CAISPGQGHSGNTIYF
>-|TRBJ1-4|-|TRBV6-1
CASSEAVRATNEKLFF
>-|TRBJ2-2|TRBD2|TRBV27
CASSNTRGLAGGHDTGELFF
>-|TRBJ2-5|-|TRBV7-2
CASSLNGMGETQYF